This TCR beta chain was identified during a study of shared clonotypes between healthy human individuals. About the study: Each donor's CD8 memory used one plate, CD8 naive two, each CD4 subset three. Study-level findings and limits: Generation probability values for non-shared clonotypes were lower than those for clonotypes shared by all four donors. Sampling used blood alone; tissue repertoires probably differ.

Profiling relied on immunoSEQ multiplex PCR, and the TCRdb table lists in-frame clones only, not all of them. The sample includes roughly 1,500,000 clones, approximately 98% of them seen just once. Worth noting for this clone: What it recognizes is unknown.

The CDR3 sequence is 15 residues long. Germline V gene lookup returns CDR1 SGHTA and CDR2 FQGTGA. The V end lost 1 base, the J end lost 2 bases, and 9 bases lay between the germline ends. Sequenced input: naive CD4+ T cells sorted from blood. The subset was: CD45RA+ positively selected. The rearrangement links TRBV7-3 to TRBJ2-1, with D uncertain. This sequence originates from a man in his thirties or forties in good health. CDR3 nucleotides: TGTGCCAGCAGCTTAATCGGCCCTCCCTACAATGAGCAGTTCTTC. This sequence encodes CASSLIGPPYNEQFF.